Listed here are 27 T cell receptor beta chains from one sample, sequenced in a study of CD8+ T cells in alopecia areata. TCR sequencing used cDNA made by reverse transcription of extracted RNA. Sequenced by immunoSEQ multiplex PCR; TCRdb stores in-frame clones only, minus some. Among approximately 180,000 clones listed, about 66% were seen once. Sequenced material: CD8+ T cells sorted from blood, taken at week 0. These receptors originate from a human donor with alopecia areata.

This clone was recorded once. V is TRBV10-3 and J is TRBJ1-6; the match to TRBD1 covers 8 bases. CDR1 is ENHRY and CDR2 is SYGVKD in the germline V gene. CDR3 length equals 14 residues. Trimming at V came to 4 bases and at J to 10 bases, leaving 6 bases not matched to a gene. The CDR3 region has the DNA TGTGCCATCAGTGCGCCGGGACAGGTCTCACCCCTCCACTTT. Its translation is CAISAPGQVSPLHF.

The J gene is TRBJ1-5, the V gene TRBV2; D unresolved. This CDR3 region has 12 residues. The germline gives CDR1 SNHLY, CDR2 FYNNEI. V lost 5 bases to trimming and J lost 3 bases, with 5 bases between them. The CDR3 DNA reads TGTGCCAGCAGTCGTTTCAATCAGCCCCAGCATTTT. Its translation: CASSRFNQPQHF.

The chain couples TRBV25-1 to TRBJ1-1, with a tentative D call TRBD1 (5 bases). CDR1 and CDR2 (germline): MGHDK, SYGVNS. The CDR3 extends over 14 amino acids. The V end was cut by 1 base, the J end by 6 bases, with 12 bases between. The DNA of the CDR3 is TGTGCCAGCAGTGAATGGGAAGACAGCTCTGAAGCTTTCTTT. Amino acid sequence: CASSEWEDSSEAFF.

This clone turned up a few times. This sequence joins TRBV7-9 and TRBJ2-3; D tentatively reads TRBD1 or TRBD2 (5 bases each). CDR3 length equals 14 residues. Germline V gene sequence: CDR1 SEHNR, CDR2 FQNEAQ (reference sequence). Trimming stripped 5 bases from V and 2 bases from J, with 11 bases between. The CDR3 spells CASSGAGDTDTQYF. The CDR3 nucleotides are TGTGCCAGCAGCGGGGCCGGGGACACAGATACGCAGTATTTT. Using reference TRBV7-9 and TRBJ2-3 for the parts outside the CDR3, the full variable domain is DTGVSQNPRHKITKRGQNVTFRCDPISEHNRLYWYRQTLGQGPEFLTYFQNEAQLEKSRLLSDRFSAERPKGSFSTLEIQRTEQGDSAMYLCASSGAGDTDTQYFGPGTRLTVL.

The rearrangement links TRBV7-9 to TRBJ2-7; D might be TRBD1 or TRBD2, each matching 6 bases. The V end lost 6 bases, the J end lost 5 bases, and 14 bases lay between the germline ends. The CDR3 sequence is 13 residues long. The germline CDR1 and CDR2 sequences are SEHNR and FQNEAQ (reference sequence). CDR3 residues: CASSKGGLNEQYF. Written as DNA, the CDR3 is TGTGCCAGCAGTAAGGGGGGTCTCAACGAGCAGTACTTC. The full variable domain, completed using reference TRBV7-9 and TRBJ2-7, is DTGVSQNPRHKITKRGQNVTFRCDPISEHNRLYWYRQTLGQGPEFLTYFQNEAQLEKSRLLSDRFSAERPKGSFSTLEIQRTEQGDSAMYLCASSKGGLNEQYFGPGTRLTVT.

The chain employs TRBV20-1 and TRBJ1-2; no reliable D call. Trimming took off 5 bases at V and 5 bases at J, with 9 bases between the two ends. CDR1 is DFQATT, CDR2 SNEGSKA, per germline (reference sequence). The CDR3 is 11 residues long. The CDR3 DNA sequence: TGCAGTGCTCCCCCCGCGTATGGCTACACCTTC. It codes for CSAPPAYGYTF.

The CDR3 reads CASSPGMTYEQYF. For the CDR3, the DNA is TGCGCCAGCAGCCCCGGGATGACCTACGAGCAGTACTTC. The chain couples TRBV4-1 to TRBJ2-7; weak D call: TRBD2 (5 bases). The ends were cut back, 4 bases at V and 2 bases at J, with 9 bases in the middle. This CDR3 comprises 13 residues. Germline V CDR1 and CDR2: MGHRA, YSYEKL.

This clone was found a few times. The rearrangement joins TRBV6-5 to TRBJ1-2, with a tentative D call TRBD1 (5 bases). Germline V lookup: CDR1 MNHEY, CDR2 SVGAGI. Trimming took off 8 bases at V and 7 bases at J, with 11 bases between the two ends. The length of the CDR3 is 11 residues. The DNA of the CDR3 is TGTGCCAGCCGGGGGTTGGGTGGCTACACCTTC. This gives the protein CASRGLGGYTF.

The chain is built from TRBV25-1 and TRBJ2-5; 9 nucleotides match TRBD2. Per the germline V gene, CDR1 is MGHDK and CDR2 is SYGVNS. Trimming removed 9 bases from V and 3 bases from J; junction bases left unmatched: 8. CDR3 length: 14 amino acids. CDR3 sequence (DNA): TGTGCCAGTACAGCGGGGGGCCGGGAAGAGACCCAGTACTTC. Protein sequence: CASTAGGREETQYF.

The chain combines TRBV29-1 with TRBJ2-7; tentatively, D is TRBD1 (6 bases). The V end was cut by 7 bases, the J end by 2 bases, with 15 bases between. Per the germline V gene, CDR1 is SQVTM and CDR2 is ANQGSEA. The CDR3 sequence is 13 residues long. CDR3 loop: CSAEADRPYEQYF. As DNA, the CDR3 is TGCAGCGCTGAGGCGGACAGACCCTACGAGCAGTACTTC.

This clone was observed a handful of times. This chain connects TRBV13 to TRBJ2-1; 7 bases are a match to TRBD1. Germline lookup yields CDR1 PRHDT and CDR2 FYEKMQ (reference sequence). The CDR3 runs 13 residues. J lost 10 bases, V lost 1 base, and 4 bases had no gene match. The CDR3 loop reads CASSLADRFEQFF. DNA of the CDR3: TGTGCCAGCAGCTTAGCGGACAGGTTCGAGCAGTTCTTC.

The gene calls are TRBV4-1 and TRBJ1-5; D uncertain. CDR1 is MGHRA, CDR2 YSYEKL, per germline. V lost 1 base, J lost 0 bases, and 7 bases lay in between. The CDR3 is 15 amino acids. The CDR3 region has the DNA TGCGCCAGCAGCCAAGCGGCTAATAGCAATCAGCCCCAGCATTTT. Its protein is CASSQAANSNQPQHF.

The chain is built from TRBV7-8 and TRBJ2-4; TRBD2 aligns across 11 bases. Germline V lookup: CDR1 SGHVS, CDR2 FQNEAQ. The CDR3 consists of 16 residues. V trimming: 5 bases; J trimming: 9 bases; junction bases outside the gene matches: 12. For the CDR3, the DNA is TGTGCCAGCAGCCCCGAGCTTAGCGGGGGGGCAAGCATTCAGTACTTC. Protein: CASSPELSGGASIQYF.

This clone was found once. CDR3 DNA: TGTGCCACCAGCAGAGATCGGGGGGGAGGCCTGCAGTTCTTC. Protein product: CATSRDRGGGLQFF. V gene TRBV15 combines with J gene TRBJ2-1; 8 bases line up with TRBD2. The J segment lost 12 bases and the V segment lost 0 bases, leaving 7 bases of the junction unmatched. The CDR3 has 14 residues. Germline CDR1 and CDR2: LNHNV and YYDKDF (reference sequence).

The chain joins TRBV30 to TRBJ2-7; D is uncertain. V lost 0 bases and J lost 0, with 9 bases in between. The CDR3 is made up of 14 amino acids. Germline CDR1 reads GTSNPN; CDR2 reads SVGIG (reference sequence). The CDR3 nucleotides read TGTGCCTGGAGTGTAGAGGCGAACTCCTACGAGCAGTACTTC. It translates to CAWSVEANSYEQYF. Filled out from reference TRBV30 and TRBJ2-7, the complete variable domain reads SQTIHQWPATLVQPVGSPLSLECTVEGTSNPNLYWYRQAAGRGLQLLFYSVGIGQISSEVPQNLSASRPQDRQFILSSKKLLLSDSGFYLCAWSVEANSYEQYFGPGTRLTVT.

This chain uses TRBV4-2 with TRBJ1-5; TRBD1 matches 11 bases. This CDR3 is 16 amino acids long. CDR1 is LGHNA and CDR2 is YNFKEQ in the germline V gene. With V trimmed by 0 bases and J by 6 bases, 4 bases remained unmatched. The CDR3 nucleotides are TGTGCCAGCAGCCAAGATCTGGGACAGGGGGTTCAGCCCCAGCATTTT. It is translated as CASSQDLGQGVQPQHF.

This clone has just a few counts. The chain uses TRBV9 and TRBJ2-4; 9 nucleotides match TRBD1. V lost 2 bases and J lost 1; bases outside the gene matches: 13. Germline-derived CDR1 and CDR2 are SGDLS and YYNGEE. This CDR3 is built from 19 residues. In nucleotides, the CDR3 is TGTGCCAGCAGCGTCGGGACAGGGAGCGCTCCGCTTGCCAAAAACATTCAGTACTTC. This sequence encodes CASSVGTGSAPLAKNIQYF.

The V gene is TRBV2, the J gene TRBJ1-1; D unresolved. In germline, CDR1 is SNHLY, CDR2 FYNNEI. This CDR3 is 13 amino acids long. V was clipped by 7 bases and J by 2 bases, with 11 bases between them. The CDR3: CASNARLNTEAFF. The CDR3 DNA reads TGTGCCAGCAACGCCAGATTAAACACTGAAGCTTTCTTT.

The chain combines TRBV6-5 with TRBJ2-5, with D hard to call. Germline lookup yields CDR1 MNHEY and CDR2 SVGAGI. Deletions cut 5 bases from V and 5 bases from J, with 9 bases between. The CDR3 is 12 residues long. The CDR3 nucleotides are TGTGCCAGCAGTCGCGAGAGGGAGACCCAGTACTTC. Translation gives CASSRERETQYF.

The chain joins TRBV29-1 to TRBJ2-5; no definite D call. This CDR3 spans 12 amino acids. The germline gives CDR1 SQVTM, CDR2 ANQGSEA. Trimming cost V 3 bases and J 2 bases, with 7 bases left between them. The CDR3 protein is CSVEGRQETQYF. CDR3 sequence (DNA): TGCAGCGTTGAGGGCAGACAAGAGACCCAGTACTTC.

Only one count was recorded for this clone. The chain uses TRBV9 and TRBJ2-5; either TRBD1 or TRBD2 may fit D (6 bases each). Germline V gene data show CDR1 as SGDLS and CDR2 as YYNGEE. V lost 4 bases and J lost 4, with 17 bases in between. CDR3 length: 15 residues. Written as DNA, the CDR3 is TGTGCCAGCAGCAGCCGACAAGGGGGGATAGAGACCCAGTACTTC. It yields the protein CASSSRQGGIETQYF.

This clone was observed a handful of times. The chain's CDR3 is CASSQEDARSTDTQYF. In DNA form, the CDR3 reads TGCGCCAGCAGCCAAGAGGATGCAAGAAGCACAGATACGCAGTATTTT. The chain has TRBV4-1 and TRBJ2-3, with D uncertain. V lost 0 bases, J lost 0 bases, and 10 bases lay in between. Germline CDR1 and CDR2: MGHRA and YSYEKL. CDR3 length: 16 amino acids.

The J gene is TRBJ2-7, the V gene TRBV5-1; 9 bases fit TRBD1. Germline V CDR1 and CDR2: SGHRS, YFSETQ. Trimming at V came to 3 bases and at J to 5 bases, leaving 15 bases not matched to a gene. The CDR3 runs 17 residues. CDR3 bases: TGCGCCAGCAGCTCTACCTCCGACGGGACAGGGTGGAACGAGCAGTACTTC. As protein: CASSSTSDGTGWNEQYF.

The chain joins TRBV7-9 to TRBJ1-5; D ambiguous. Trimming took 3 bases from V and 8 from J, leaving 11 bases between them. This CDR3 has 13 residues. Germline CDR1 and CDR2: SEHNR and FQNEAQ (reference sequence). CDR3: CASSFDGWEPQHF. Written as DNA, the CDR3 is TGTGCCAGCAGCTTTGATGGTTGGGAGCCCCAGCATTTT.

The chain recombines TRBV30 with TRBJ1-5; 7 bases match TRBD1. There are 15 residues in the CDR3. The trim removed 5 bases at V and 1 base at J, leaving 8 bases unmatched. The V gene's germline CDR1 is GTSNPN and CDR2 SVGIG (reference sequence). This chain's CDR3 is CAWGQAKSSNQPQHF. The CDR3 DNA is TGTGCCTGGGGACAGGCAAAATCGAGCAATCAGCCCCAGCATTTT.

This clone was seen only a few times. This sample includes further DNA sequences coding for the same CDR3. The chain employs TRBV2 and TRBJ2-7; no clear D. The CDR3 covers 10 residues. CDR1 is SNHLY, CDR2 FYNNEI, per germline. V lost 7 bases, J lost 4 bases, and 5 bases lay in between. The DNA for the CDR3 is TGTGCCAGCAAGGGTTACGAGCAGTACTTC. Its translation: CASKGYEQYF.

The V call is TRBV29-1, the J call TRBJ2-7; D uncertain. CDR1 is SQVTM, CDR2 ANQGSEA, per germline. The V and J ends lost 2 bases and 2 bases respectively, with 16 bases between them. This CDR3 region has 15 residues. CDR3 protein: CSVESRVGRTYEQYF. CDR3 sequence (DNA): TGCAGCGTTGAATCAAGGGTCGGCCGGACCTACGAGCAGTACTTC.